The subject of this entry is one TCR beta chain. Antigen: not known. Germline V gene data show CDR1 as LNHDA and CDR2 as SQIVND (reference sequence). V was cut by 3 bases and J by 0 bases, with 8 bases left in between. CDR3 length: 14 amino acids. The data originate from a study of CD8 T cells in Susac syndrome. Study outcomes and limitations: The study recognized that its TCR sequencing and HLA analysis covered a relatively small number of individuals. Expansion of clones was not seen in the CD4+ T cell repertoires of Susac syndrome.

CD8+ and CD4+ blood T cells underwent TCR beta sequencing. Roughly 0.45 to 1 ug RNA was reverse transcribed with random hexamers. Amplification of TCR beta CDR3 across 54 Vbeta and 13 Jbeta was performed with immunoSEQ multiplex PCR. TCRdb analysed the immunoSEQ multiplex PCR reads with MiXCR anew, one entry per CDR3 protein. The sample contains about 140,000 distinct CDR3 sequences, around 93% of which appear only once. The receptor comes from a human donor with Susac syndrome. Sequenced sample: CD4+ T cells from PBMCs. The rearrangement links TRBV19 to TRBJ1-1; D unclear. The CDR3 DNA sequence: TGTGCCAGTAGTATCGCCGGGTTGAACACTGAAGCTTTCTTT. Translating it yields CASSIAGLNTEAFF. Drawing the rest from reference TRBV19 and TRBJ1-1, the complete variable domain is DGGITQSPKYLFRKEGQNVTLSCEQNLNHDAMYWYRQDPGQGLRLIYYSQIVNDFQKGDIAEGYSVSREKKESFPLTVTSAQKNPTAFYLCASSIAGLNTEAFFGQGTRLTVV.